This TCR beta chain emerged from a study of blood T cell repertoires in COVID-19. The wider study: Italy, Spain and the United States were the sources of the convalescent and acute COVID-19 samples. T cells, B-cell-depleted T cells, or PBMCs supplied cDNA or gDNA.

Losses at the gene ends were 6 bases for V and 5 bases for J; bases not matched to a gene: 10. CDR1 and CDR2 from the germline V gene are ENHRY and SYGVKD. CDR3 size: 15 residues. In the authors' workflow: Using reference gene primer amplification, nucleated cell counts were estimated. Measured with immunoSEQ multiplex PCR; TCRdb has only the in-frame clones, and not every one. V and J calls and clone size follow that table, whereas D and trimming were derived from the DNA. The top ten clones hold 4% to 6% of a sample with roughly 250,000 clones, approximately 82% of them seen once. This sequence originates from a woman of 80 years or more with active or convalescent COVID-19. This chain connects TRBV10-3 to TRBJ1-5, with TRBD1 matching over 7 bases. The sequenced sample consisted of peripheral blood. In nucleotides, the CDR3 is TGTGCCATCAGCGACAGGGACAGCTTATATCAGCCCCAGCATTTT. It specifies CAISDRDSLYQPQHF.